These 7 T cell receptor beta chains share one sample of origin, sequenced in a study of shared clonotypes between healthy human individuals. Sequenced by immunoSEQ multiplex PCR; TCRdb stores in-frame clones only, minus some. The table records about 580,000 clones, 95% to 98% of them present only once. Terminally differentiated effector memory CD45RA+ cells were excluded by CCR7 positive selection of CD45RO-negative cells. Material: naive CD8+ T cells sorted from blood. All receptors derive from a young man in good health.

The chain has TRBV4-1 and TRBJ1-1; weak D call: TRBD1 (6 bases). V gave up 3 bases and J gave up 1 base, with 15 bases separating them. The CDR3 spans 16 residues. CDR1 and CDR2 (germline): MGHRA, YSYEKL. CDR3 DNA sequence: TGCGCCAGCAGCCAGCTCGGGGGACAAAGGAACACTGAAGCTTTCTTT. Amino acids: CASSQLGGQRNTEAFF.

This clone showed up just once. The J gene is TRBJ2-7, the V gene TRBV14; the D gene is possibly TRBD1 (5 bases). Germline CDR1 and CDR2: SGHDN and FVKESK. The CDR3 consists of 15 residues. The germline V and J ends were trimmed by 3 bases and 6 bases, with 18 bases remaining between them. CDR3 sequence: CASSHSDSRFGEQYF. DNA for the CDR3: TGTGCCAGCAGCCACAGTGACAGCCGCTTTGGCGAGCAGTACTTC.

The CDR3: CASSFRIDGYTF. The CDR3 DNA reads TGTGCCAGCAGTTTCCGGATCGATGGCTACACCTTC. J is TRBJ1-2 and V is TRBV28; D remains unclear. The CDR3 extends over 12 amino acids. Trimming left V 3 bases short and J 6 bases short, with 8 bases between. The germline V gene has CDR1 MDHEN and CDR2 SYDVKM.

The chain recombines TRBV27 with TRBJ2-2; D is unresolved. CDR1 and CDR2 (germline): MNHEY, SMNVEV (reference sequence). Trimming stripped 6 bases from V and 7 bases from J, with 15 bases between. This CDR3 region has 14 residues. DNA for the CDR3: TGTGCCAGCAGACATAAAATACAAAACGGGGAGCTGTTTTTT. Protein product: CASRHKIQNGELFF.

The chain has TRBV29-1 and TRBJ2-1; no clear D. The V gene's germline CDR1 is SQVTM and CDR2 ANQGSEA. The CDR3 has 15 residues. V lost 2 bases to trimming and J lost 0 bases, with 11 bases between them. The CDR3 spells CSVELRQSSYNEQFF. The CDR3 DNA sequence: TGCAGCGTTGAATTAAGGCAGAGCTCCTACAATGAGCAGTTCTTC.

The chain has TRBV6-5 and TRBJ2-7, with a possible D match to TRBD2 (5 bases). Trimming took 2 bases from V and 5 from J, leaving 19 bases between them. There are 16 residues in the CDR3. Per the germline V gene, CDR1 is MNHEY and CDR2 is SVGAGI. This chain's CDR3 is CASSYPRTDGYHEQYF. The CDR3 bases are TGTGCCAGCAGTTACCCTAGGACTGACGGATATCACGAGCAGTACTTC.

The rearrangement links TRBV29-1 to TRBJ2-7; possibly TRBD1 or TRBD2 for D (6 bases each). This CDR3 is built from 14 residues. V dropped 0 bases and J dropped 5 bases, with 14 bases sitting between them. CDR1 and CDR2 from the germline V gene are SQVTM and ANQGSEA. The CDR3 protein is CSVEDRGLRDEQYF. The CDR3, as DNA: TGCAGCGTTGAAGATCGGGGGCTCCGGGACGAGCAGTACTTC.